Reported below is one T cell receptor (beta chain). Its antigen is not yet known. No per-base quality is available; no much larger clone lies one base away. This record belongs to a study of cytomegalovirus exposure and HLA in healthy donors (TCRdb year 2017). About the investigation overall: According to a later analysis, the roughly 130 validation repertoires were produced on the same platform as the 680 or so repertoires of the first cohort. The study aimed to test whether signatures of past pathogen exposure could be identified by cataloging public T cell receptors. In addition to the first cohort of around 670 subjects, a separate validation cohort of 120 different subjects was used. To predict cytomegalovirus infection status, the study combined high-throughput TCR immunosequencing, statistical association of individual TCRs with disease status, and machine learning.

Donors formed part of the validation cohort, which comprised 120 subjects and was distinct from the first cohort of several hundred subjects. Library prep was done by the immunoSEQ multiplex PCR assay. As for the original processing: To diagnose cytomegalovirus status from the catalog of TCR beta chain sequences, a statistical classification framework was built. This is the immuneACCESS table as TCRdb keeps it, with only in-frame sequences that have V and J called. A part of the clones is gone; compared with another copy, unresolved V genes explain less than half, and the rest is unexplained. D and trimming come from the DNA, and the V and J calls and clone size come from that table. The sample records roughly 130,000 clones, 75% to 90% of which are singletons. 8% to 9.5% of the sample lies in the top ten. From the cysteine up to the phenylalanine, the CDR3 has a length of 15 residues. Only the CDR3 part of the read is kept: 45 bases, read in frame from the first base. The germline V gene encodes CDR1 SGHNT and CDR2 YYREEE (reference sequence). V was cut back by 3 bases and J by 0 bases, leaving a gap of 9 bases between them.

Summary of the overall study and its limitations: Of the cluster scores, around 95% were above 0 in a later analysis, which found that TCRs clustered in the first cohort also tended to co-occur in the approximately 120 validation repertoires. A few of the identified cytomegalovirus-associated TCR beta chains were confirmed in vitro to be specific for cytomegalovirus antigens. A later analysis had no HLA typing for the validation cohort, so co-occurrence there was scored across all 110 or so repertoires. A total of fewer than 200 TCR beta chains were listed by the study as associated with cytomegalovirus. The classifier was reported to diagnose cytomegalovirus status with high specificity and sensitivity in both the original cohort and the validation cohort. Across donors, most TCR sequences were observed very rarely, whereas some public TCRs were present in many individuals. The authors suggested that the approach could potentially be extended to other disease states and immunological phenotypes.

The receptor's source is a woman aged 18-29 years in good health and CMV-seropositive. The sample was PBMCs. In this chain, TRBV5-4 is recombined with TRBJ1-4; the D gene identity is not certain. The CDR3 here reads CASSSGGTTNEKLFF. The nucleotide sequence is given as TGTGCCAGCAGCTCTGGCGGTACAACTAATGAAAAACTGTTTTTT.